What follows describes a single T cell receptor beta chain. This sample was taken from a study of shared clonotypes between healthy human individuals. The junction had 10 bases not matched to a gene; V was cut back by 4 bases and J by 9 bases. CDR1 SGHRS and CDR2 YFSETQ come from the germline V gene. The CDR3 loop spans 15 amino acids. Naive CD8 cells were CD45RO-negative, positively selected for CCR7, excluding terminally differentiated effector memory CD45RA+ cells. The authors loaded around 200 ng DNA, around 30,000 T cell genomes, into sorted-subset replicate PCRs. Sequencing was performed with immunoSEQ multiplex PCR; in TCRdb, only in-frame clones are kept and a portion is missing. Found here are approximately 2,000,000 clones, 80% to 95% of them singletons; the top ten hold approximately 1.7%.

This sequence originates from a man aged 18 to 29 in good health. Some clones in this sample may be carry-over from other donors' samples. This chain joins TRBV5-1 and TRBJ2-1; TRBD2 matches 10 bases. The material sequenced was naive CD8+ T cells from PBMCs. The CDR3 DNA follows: TGCGCCAGCAGCACCAAGCGGGAGGGCCTAGGTGAGCAGTTCTTC. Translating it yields CASSTKREGLGEQFF.